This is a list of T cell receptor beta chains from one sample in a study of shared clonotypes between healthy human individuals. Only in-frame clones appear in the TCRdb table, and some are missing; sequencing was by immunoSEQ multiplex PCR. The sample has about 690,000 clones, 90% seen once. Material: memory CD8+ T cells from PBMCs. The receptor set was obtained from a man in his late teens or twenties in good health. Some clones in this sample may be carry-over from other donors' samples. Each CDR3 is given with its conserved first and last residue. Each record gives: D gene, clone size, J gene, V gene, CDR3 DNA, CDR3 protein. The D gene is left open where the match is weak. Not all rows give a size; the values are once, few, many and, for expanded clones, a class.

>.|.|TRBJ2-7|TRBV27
TGTGCCAGCAGGAACTACGAGGGCTACGCCTACGAGCAGTACTTC
CASRNYEGYAYEQYF
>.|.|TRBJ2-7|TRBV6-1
TGTGCCAGCAGTGCTAGGACCAACTACGAGCAGTACTTC
CASSARTNYEQYF
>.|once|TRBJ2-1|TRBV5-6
TGTGCCAGCAGCTTGGGCTCCCCGGGGAGTGAGCAGTTCTTC
CASSLGSPGSEQFF
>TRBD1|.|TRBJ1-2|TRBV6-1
TGTGCCAGCAGTGCCGAAAGGGGACAGGGTTTGGACTATGGCTACACCTTC
CASSAERGQGLDYGYTF
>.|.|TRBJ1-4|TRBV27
TGTGCCAGCAGTGAGCTTTCTAATGAAAAACTGTTTTTT
CASSELSNEKLFF
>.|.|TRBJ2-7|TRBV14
TGTGCCAGCAGCCCTAGGTCGGTTGGCTCGGAGGACGAGCAGTACTTC
CASSPRSVGSEDEQYF
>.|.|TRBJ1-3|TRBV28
TGTGCCAGCAGTCCGTTATATCGGGGATCTGGAAACACCATATATTTT
CASSPLYRGSGNTIYF
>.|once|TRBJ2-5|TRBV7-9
TGTGCCAGCAGCGCGTGGCCTAGGACAGCCCAAGAGACCCAGTACTTC
CASSAWPRTAQETQYF
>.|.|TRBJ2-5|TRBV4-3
TGCGCCAGCAGCCAAGTGTGGCGGAGCAAGGAGACCCAGTACTTC
CASSQVWRSKETQYF
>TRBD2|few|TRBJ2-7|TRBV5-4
TGTGCCAGCAGCTTGGGGGGGGGCTACGAGCAGTACTTC
CASSLGGGYEQYF
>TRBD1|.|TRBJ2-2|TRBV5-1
TGCGCCAGCAGCAAAGGGACAGCGAACACCGGGGAGCTGTTTTTT
CASSKGTANTGELFF
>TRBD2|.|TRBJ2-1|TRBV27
TGTGCCAGCAGTCCCCCCCGGGAGGCGTACAATGAGCAGTTCTTC
CASSPPREAYNEQFF
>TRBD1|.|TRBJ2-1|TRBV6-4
TGTGCCAGCAGTAGACAGGGGGCGGACAATGAGCAGTTCTTC
CASSRQGADNEQFF
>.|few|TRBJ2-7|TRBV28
TGTGCCAGCAGTTTAGAGGCGGGTGGCGACGAGCAGTACTTC
CASSLEAGGDEQYF
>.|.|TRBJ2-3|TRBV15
TGTGCCACCAGCAGAGGGGGCGGGATTGATACGCAGTATTTT
CATSRGGGIDTQYF
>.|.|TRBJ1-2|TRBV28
TGTGCCAGCAGCTTGGGCAATTGGGGCTACACCTTC
CASSLGNWGYTF
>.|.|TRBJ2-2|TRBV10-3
TGTGCCATCAGACCCGGACAGAACACCGGGGAGCTGTTTTTT
CAIRPGQNTGELFF
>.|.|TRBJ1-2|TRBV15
TGTGCCACCAGCAGAGTCCCCCGGACCGTCATTGCTAACTATGGCTACACCTTC
CATSRVPRTVIANYGYTF
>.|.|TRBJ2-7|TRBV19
TGTGCCAGTAGTATAGGGCTATCAGAAGCCGGCTACGAGCAGTACTTC
CASSIGLSEAGYEQYF
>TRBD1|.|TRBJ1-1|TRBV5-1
TGCGCCAGCAGCTTGGCCTACAGGGGGGACACTGAAGCTTTCTTT
CASSLAYRGDTEAFF
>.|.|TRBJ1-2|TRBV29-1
TGCAGCGTTGATGAGACGGACGCGTATGGCTACACCTTC
CSVDETDAYGYTF
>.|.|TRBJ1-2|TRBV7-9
TGTGCCAGCAGCGCCCCGGGGGCAGGGGAAACTACCTATGGCTACACCTTC
CASSAPGAGETTYGYTF
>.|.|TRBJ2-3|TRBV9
TGTGCCAGCAGCGTAGTTAGTACGGAAGCCCCTAGCACAGATACGCAGTATTTT
CASSVVSTEAPSTDTQYF
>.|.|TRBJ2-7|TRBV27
TGTGCCAGCAGTTTATCAGGGGTGGCCAACGAGCAGTACTTC
CASSLSGVANEQYF
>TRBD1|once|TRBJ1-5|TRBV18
TGTGCCAGCTCACCTGGGACAGGGGGCTCTCAGCCCCAGCATTTT
CASSPGTGGSQPQHF
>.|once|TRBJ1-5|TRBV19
TGTGCCAGTAGTATAGGCAGGGGACCCAATCAGCCCCAGCATTTT
CASSIGRGPNQPQHF
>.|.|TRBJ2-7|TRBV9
TGTGCCAGCAGCGTAGTCCCAGGAACCTACGAGCAGTACTTC
CASSVVPGTYEQYF
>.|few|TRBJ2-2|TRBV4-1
TGCGCCAGCAGCCAGCGGATGAACACCGGGGAGCTGTTTTTT
CASSQRMNTGELFF
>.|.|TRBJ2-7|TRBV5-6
TGTGCCAGCAGCCCCCAGTTTTCCTACGAGCAGTACTTC
CASSPQFSYEQYF
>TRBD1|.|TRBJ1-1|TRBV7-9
TGTGCCAGCAGCGGACAGGCGTTTTGGGACACTGAAGCTTTCTTT
CASSGQAFWDTEAFF
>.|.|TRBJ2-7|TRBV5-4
TGTGCCAGCAGCTTGCGGGCGTCCTACGAGCAGTACTTC
CASSLRASYEQYF
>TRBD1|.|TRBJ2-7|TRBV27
TGTGCCAGCAGACAGGGGTGGGACTACGAGCAGTACTTC
CASRQGWDYEQYF
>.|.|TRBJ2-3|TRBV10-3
TGTGCCATCAGTGAAAGGGCTCCCTTAATTAGCACAGATACGCAGTATTTT
CAISERAPLISTDTQYF
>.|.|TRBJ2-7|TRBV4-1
TGCGCCAGCAGCCCAGGCTCGAGGTACGACGAGCAGTACTTC
CASSPGSRYDEQYF
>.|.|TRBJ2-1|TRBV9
TGTGCCAGCAGCCCTTTCGAGGGAGAAATGTACAATGAGCAGTTCTTC
CASSPFEGEMYNEQFF
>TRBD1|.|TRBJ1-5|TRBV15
TGTGCCACCAGCAGAGATAGGGGGACAGGAGGCAATCAGCCCCAGCATTTT
CATSRDRGTGGNQPQHF
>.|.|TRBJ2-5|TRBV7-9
TGTGCCGGCACCGCCGGTGGGGACACCCAGTACTTC
CAGTAGGDTQYF
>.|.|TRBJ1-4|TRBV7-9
TGTGCCAGCACTGCCAAGGAAACAGCCCCTGTCAATGAAAAACTGTTTTTT
CASTAKETAPVNEKLFF
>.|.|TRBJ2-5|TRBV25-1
TGTGCCAGTGGACAAGCTGAGACCCAGTACTTC
CASGQAETQYF
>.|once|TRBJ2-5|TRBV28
TGTGCCAGCTCCTCCCCAGGTGGCCAAGAGACCCAGTACTTC
CASSSPGGQETQYF
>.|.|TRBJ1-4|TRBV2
TGTGCCAGCAGTGAATGGGGGGAGTCTTCGGGTGAAAAACTGTTTTTT
CASSEWGESSGEKLFF
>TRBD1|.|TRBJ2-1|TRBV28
TGTGCCAGCAGTTCTAGAACGAGGGCAGGGGGCTCGGATGAGCAGTTCTTC
CASSSRTRAGGSDEQFF
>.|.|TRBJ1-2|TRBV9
TGTGCCAGCAGCGTAGGTGACTATGGCTACACCTTC
CASSVGDYGYTF
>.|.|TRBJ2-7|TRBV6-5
TGTGCCAGCAGACCAGCTTCGGGCGAGCAGTACTTC
CASRPASGEQYF
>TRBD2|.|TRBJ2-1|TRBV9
TGTGCCAGCAGCGTAGCTAGCGGGGGCTACAATGAGCAGTTCTTC
CASSVASGGYNEQFF
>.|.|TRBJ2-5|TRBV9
TGTGCCAGTAATAGAGGAGGGGTGGGGGAGACCCAGTACTTC
CASNRGGVGETQYF
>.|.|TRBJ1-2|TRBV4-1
TGCGCCAGCAGCCAATTTAGCAGGGTATTAGATGGCTACACCTTC
CASSQFSRVLDGYTF
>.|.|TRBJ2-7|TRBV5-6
TGTGCCAGCAGCGCGGGGACACGCTACGAGCAGTACTTC
CASSAGTRYEQYF
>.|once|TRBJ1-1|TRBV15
TGTGCCACCAGCAGAGACCCCGAACAAGACGGGGGCACTGAAGCTTTCTTT
CATSRDPEQDGGTEAFF
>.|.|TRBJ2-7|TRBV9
TGTGCCAGCAGCGTAGACGCAGGGAGCTCCTACGAGCAGTACTTC
CASSVDAGSSYEQYF
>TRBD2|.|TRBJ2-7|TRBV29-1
TGCAGCGGGACTAGCGCTTCCTACGAGCAGTACTTC
CSGTSASYEQYF
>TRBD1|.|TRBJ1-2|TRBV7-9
TGTGCCAGCAGCTCGTCGGGACAGTTGGTTGACTACACCTTC
CASSSSGQLVDYTF
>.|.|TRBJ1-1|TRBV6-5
TGTGCCAGCAGTACCGACAGACCGGACACTGAAGCTTTCTTT
CASSTDRPDTEAFF
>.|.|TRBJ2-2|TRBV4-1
TGCGCCAGCAGCCAACCTCACACCGGGGAGCTGTTTTTT
CASSQPHTGELFF
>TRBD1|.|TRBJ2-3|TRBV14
TGTGCCAGCAGCCTCACCCTAGGGGGCCTAGATACGCAGTATTTT
CASSLTLGGLDTQYF
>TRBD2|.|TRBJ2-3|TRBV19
TGTGCCAGTAGTATAGACCTAGCGGGGGGTCGGGATACGCAGTATTTT
CASSIDLAGGRDTQYF
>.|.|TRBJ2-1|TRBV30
TGTGCCTGGAGTGTAAGTCTTCTTACCCCAAGGAATGAGCAGTTCTTC
CAWSVSLLTPRNEQFF
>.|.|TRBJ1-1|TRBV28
TGTGCCAGTACCCGGAGGGAGAGCACTGAAGCTTTCTTT
CASTRRESTEAFF